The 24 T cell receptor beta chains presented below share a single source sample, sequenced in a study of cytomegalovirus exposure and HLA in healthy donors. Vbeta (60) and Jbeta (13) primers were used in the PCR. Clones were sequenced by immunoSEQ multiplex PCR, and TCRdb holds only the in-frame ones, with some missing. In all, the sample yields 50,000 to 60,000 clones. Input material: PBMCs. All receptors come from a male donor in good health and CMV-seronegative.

The CDR3 region has the DNA TGCAGTGCTAGAGGAGGCATTCAGTACTTC. It translates to CSARGGIQYF. The chain uses TRBV20-1 and TRBJ2-4, with D hard to call. Trimming took 1 base from V and 9 from J, leaving 4 bases between them. Germline CDR1 and CDR2: DFQATT and SNEGSKA (reference sequence). The CDR3 is 10 amino acids.

The CDR3 coding sequence is TGTGCCAGCAGCCGAAACACCCGGGACAGGGCCCTCGGTGGGCTGTATGGCTACACCTTC. Its protein product is CASSRNTRDRALGGLYGYTF. The rearrangement joins TRBV9 to TRBJ1-2; 9 nucleotides line up with TRBD1. CDR1 SGDLS and CDR2 YYNGEE come from the germline V gene. The junction had 24 bases not matched to a gene; V was cut back by 4 bases and J by 5 bases. The CDR3 extends over 20 amino acids.

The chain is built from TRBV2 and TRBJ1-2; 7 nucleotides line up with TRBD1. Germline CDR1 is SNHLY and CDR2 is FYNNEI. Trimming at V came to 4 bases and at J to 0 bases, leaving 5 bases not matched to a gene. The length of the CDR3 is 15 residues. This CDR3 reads CASSVPGGTNYGYTF. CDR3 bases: TGTGCCAGCAGTGTTCCAGGGGGGACTAACTATGGCTACACCTTC.

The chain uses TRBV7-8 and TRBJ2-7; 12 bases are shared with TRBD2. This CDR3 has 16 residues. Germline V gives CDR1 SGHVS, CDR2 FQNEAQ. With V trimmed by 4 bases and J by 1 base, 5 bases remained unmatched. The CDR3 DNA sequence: TGTGCCAGCAGCTCCGTGGGACTAGCGGGTTCCTACGAGCAGTACTTC. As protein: CASSSVGLAGSYEQYF.

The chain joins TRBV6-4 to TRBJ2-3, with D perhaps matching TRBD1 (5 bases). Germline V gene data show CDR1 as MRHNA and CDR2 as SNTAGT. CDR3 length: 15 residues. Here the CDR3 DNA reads TGTGCTAATCATCAGGGTGTACGGTGTGGAGATACGCAGTATTTT. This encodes CANHQGVRCGDTQYF.

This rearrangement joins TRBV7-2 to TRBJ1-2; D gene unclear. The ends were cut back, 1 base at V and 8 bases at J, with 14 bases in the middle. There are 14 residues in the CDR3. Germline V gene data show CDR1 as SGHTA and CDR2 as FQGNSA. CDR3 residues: CASSLVGSGNGYTF. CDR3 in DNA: TGTGCCAGCAGCTTAGTGGGATCGGGAAACGGCTACACCTTC.

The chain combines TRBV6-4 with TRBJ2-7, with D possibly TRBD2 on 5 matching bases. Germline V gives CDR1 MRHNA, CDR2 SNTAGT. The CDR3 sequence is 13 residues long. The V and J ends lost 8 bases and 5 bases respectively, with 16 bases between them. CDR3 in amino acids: CASCLRAHHEQYF. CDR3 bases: TGTGCCAGCTGTTTGAGGGCTCACCACGAGCAGTACTTC.

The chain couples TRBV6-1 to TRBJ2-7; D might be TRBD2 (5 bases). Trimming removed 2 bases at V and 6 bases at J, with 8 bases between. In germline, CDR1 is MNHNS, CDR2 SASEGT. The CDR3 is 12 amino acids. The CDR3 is CASSELAGEQYF. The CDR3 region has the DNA TGTGCCAGCAGTGAACTCGCGGGCGAGCAGTACTTC.

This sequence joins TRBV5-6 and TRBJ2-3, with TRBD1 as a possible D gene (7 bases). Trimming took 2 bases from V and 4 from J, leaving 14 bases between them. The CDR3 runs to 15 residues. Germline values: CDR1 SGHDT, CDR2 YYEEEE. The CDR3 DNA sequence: TGTGCCAGCAGCTTTCGACAGGGAGGTGCAGATACGCAGTATTTT. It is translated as CASSFRQGGADTQYF.

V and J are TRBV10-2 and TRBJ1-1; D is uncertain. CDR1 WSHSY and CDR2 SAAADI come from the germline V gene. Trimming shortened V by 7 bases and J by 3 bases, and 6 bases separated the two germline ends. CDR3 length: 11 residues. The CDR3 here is CASTSYTEAFF. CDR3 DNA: TGCGCCAGCACTTCCTACACTGAAGCTTTCTTT.

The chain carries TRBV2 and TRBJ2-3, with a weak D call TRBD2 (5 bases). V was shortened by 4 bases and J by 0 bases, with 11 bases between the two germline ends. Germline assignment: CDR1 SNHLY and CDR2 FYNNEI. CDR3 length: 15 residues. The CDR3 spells CASSGRAPSTDTQYF. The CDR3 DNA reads TGTGCCAGCAGTGGGCGGGCCCCTAGCACAGATACGCAGTATTTT.

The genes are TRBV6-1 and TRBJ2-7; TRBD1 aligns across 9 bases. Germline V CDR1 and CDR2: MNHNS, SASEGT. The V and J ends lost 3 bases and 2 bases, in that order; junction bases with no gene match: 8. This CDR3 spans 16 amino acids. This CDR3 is CASSEFLQGATYEQYF. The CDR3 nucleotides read TGTGCCAGCAGTGAGTTCCTACAGGGGGCGACCTACGAGCAGTACTTC.

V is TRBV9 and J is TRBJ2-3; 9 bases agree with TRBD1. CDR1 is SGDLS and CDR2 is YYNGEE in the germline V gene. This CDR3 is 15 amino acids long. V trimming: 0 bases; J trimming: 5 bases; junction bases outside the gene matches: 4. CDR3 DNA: TGTGCCAGCAGCGTAGTTGACAGGGGGGTAGATACGCAGTATTTT. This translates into CASSVVDRGVDTQYF.

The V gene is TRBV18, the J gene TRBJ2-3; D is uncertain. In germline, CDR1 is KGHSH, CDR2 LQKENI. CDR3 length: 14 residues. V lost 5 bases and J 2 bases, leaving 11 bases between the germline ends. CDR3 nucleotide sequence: TGTGCCAGCTCATCTAAAAAGTCCACAGATACGCAGTATTTT. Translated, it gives CASSSKKSTDTQYF.

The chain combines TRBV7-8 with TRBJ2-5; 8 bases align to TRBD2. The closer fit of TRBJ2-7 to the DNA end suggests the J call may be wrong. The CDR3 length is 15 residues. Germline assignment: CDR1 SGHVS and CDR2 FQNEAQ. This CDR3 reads CASSPREGFSYEQYF. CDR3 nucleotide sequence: TGTGCCAGCAGCCCCCGGGAGGGGTTCTCCTACGAGCAGTACTTC.

CDR3 loop: CASSPQSGGYNEQFF. In nucleotides, the CDR3 is TGCGCCAGCAGCCCCCAAAGCGGGGGCTACAATGAGCAGTTCTTC. J is TRBJ2-1 and V is TRBV4-3; 8 nucleotides line up with TRBD2. The CDR3 extends over 15 amino acids. With 4 bases clipped from V and 3 bases from J, the junction kept 5 bases outside the gene matches. CDR1 is LGHNA, CDR2 YSLEER, per germline.

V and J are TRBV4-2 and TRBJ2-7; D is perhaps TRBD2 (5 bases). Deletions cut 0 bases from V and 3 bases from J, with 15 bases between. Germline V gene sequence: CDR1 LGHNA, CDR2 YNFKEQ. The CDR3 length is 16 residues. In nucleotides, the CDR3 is TGTGCCAGCAGCCAAGAGGCTAGAGGGAGAGACTACGAGCAGTACTTC. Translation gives CASSQEARGRDYEQYF.

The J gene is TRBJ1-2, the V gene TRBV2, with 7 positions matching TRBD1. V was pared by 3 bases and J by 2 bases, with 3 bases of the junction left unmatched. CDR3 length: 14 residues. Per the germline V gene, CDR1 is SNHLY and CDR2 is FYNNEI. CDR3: CASSEGTVNYGYTF. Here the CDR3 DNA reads TGTGCCAGCAGTGAGGGGACAGTGAACTATGGCTACACCTTC. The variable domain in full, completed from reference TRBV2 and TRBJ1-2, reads EPEVTQTPSHQVTQMGQEVILRCVPISNHLYFYWYRQILGQKVEFLVSFYNNEISEKSEIFDDQFSVERPDGSNFTLKIRSTKLEDSAMYFCASSEGTVNYGYTFGSGTRLTVV.

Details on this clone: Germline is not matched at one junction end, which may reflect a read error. The CDR3 nucleotides read TGTGCCACCAGCAGAATCACGGGGGGAAGCACTGAAGATTTCTTT. This sequence encodes CATSRITGGSTEDFF. This sequence joins TRBV15 and TRBJ1-1; D may be TRBD1 (5 bases). The CDR3 is 15 residues long. Germline V gives CDR1 LNHNV, CDR2 YYDKDF (reference sequence).

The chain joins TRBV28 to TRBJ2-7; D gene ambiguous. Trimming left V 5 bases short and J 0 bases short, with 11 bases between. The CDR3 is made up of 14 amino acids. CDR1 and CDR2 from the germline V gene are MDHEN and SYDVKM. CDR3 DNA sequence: TGTGCCAGCAGTACAGACGGATCCTCCTACGAGCAGTACTTC. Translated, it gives CASSTDGSSYEQYF.

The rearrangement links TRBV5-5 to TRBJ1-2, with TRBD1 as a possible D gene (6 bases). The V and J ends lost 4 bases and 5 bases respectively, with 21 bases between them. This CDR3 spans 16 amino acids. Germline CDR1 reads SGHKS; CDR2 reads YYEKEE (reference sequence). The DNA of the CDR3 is TGTGCCAGCAGCACGCCCCCGGGAGGGGGAGGATATGGCTACACCTTC. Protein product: CASSTPPGGGGYGYTF.

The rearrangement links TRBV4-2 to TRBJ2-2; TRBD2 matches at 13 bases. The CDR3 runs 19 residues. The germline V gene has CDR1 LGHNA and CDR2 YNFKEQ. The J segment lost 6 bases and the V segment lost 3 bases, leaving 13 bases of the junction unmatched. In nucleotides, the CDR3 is TGTGCCAGCAGCCAGGCACCCGGACTAGCGGGAGTCGACGCCGGGGAGCTGTTTTTT. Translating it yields CASSQAPGLAGVDAGELFF.

CDR3 residues: CASSIIQREGREDTQYF. DNA for the CDR3: TGTGCCAGTAGTATAATCCAGCGGGAGGGCCGGGAAGATACGCAGTATTTT. This rearrangement joins TRBV19 to TRBJ2-3, with 10 bases lining up with TRBD2. The V gene's germline CDR1 is LNHDA and CDR2 SQIVND (reference sequence). V was clipped by 2 bases and J by 5 bases; unmatched bases: 10. CDR3 length: 17 amino acids.

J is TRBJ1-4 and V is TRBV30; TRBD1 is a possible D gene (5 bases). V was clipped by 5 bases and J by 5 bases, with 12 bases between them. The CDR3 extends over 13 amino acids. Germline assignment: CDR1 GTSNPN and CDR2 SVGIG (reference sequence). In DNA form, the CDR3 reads TGTGCCTGGCAGCCGGGACTAAATGAAAAACTGTTTTTT. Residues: CAWQPGLNEKLFF.